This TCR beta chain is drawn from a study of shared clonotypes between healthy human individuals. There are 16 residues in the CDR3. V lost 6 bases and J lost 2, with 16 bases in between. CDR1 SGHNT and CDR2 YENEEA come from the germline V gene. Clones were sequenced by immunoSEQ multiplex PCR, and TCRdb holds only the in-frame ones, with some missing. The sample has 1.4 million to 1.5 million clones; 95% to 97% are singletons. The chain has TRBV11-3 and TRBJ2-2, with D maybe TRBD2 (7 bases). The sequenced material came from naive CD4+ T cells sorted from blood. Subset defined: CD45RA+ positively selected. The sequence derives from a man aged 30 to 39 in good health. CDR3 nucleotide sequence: TGTGCCAGCAGTACTCGGGGGGCGGCCAACACCGGGGAGCTGTTTTTT. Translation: CASSTRGAANTGELFF.